The 30 T cell receptor beta chains below all came from one sample that was sequenced in a study of CD8+ T cells in alopecia areata. Sequencing templates came from extracted RNA that was reverse transcribed into cDNA. Libraries were prepared by immunoSEQ multiplex PCR; TCRdb keeps only in-frame clonotypes and omits some of them. Altogether 250,000 or so clones were found in the sample, and no singletons occur. CD4, CD8alpha, NKG2D, NKG2ACE and other markers guided sorting of pooled cutaneous lymph node cells. Specimen: CD4+ T cells sorted from a lymph node. These receptors were obtained from a C3H/HeJ mouse with alopecia areata. These mice share the MHC haplotype H2-k.

This clone was found a few times. Mouse gene names and germline throughout. CDR3 region: CASSDRAGRDTQYF. The sequenced CDR3 bases are TGTGCCAGCAGTGATCGGGCAGGGAGGGAC. This chain connects TRBV13-1 to TRBJ2-5, with D perhaps matching TRBD1 (5 bases). The CDR3 is cut off 4 residues early in the read; its end comes from the germline J gene. CDR1 is NSHNY, CDR2 SYGAGN, per germline. The CDR3 totals 14 residues.

This clone was found a few times. Genes and germline come from the mouse. The CDR3 end is not reached by the read, which stops 4 residues before it; the germline J gene fills it in. The chain couples TRBV13-3 to TRBJ1-1; a possible D gene is TRBD1 (6 bases). The CDR3 has 13 residues. Germline V gene sequence: CDR1 NNHDY, CDR2 SYVADS. The covered CDR3 bases are TGTGCCAGCAGGACTGGGGGGGCTCGA. Its translation is CASRTGGAR. In full, the CDR3 reads CASRTGGAREVFF.

For this clone: Germline and genes here are mouse. The missing CDR3 end, 4 residues past where the read stops, is filled in from the germline J gene. The V gene is TRBV5, the J gene TRBJ2-5; 7 bases fit TRBD1. Trimming cost V 4 bases and J 2 bases; bases outside gene matches: 6. This CDR3 is 15 amino acids long. Looked up from germline, CDR1 is LGHNA and CDR2 is YNLKQL (reference sequence). CDR3 protein: CASSPYRGGQDTQYF. The CDR3 bases that were read are TGTGCCAGCAGCCCCTACAGGGGAGGCCAAGAC.

This clone was detected only a few times. The listed genes are named as in mouse. Read sequence stops 4 residues before the CDR3 end, and the germline J gene provides the missing end. Other DNA sequences within the sample encode an identical CDR3. The chain links TRBV19 to TRBJ2-1; a weak D match, TRBD1 (5 bases). Trimming shortened V by 3 bases and J by 4 bases, and 5 bases separated the two germline ends. This CDR3 is 12 amino acids long. CDR1 is FNHDT and CDR2 is SITEND in the germline V gene (reference sequence). The chain's CDR3 is CASSTGYAEQFF. The CDR3 DNA, read in part, is TGTGCCAGCAGTACAGGGTATGCT.

As to this clone: Gene names follow the mouse nomenclature. The read ends 4 residues before the CDR3 terminus; that terminus is restored from the germline J gene. The chain employs TRBV31 and TRBJ1-1; TRBD1 matches at 7 bases. Germline V gene lookup returns CDR1 GKSSPN and CDR2 SITVG. Trimming removed 3 bases from V and 3 bases from J; junction bases left unmatched: 7. The CDR3 extends over 14 amino acids. Incomplete CDR3 DNA: TGTGCCTGGAGGACAGGGAAGGGGGACACA. Protein product: CAWRTGKGDT. The whole CDR3 reads CAWRTGKGDTEVFF.

About this clone: The gene symbols are mouse symbols. The read falls 4 residues short of the CDR3 end, and the missing part is taken from the germline J gene. The chain combines TRBV1 with TRBJ2-4; D gene uncertain. The CDR3 is 14 amino acids. Germline assignment: CDR1 NSQYPW and CDR2 LRSPGD (reference sequence). The sequenced part of the CDR3 DNA is TGCACCTGCAGTGCAGATTGGGTGAGAAAC. This sequence encodes CTCSADWVRN. The CDR3 as a whole reads CTCSADWVRNTLYF.

With respect to this clone: Gene labels here are mouse ones. The read comes to an end 4 residues before the CDR3 does, leaving the germline J gene to fill in the end. The V and J genes are TRBV13-3 and TRBJ2-2; 8 bases are a match to TRBD2. With V trimmed by 4 bases and J by 4 bases, 6 bases remained unmatched. The germline V gene encodes CDR1 NNHDY and CDR2 SYVADS. The CDR3 is made up of 15 amino acids. The covered CDR3 bases are TGTGCCAGCAGTAGGGGGGGCGCGATCACCGGG. This sequence encodes CASSRGGAITG. The whole CDR3 region reads CASSRGGAITGQLYF.

With respect to this clone: Genes here carry mouse names. Coverage ceases 4 residues before the CDR3 finishes, and the germline J gene fills in the end. The rearrangement links TRBV16 to TRBJ2-5, with TRBD2 identical over 12 bases. The length of the CDR3 is 17 residues. Germline assignment: CDR1 SGHSA and CDR2 FRNQAP. V was clipped by 3 bases and J by 2 bases; unmatched bases: 6. The CDR3 loop is CASSFGTGGRGQDTQYF. CDR3 DNA, as far as it was read: TGTGCAAGCAGCTTCGGGACTGGGGGGAGAGGCCAAGAC.

The table lists this clone with a few counts. Each gene name is a mouse one. The read comes to an end 4 residues before the CDR3 does, leaving the germline J gene to fill in the end. The J gene is TRBJ2-1, the V gene TRBV1; 7 bases match TRBD2. Unmatched junction bases numbered 5, after V lost 0 bases and J lost 0 bases. CDR1 is NSQYPW and CDR2 is LRSPGD in the germline V gene (reference sequence). The CDR3 loop spans 17 amino acids. The CDR3 reads CTCSADGGGSNYAEQFF. CDR3 DNA (partial): TGCACCTGCAGTGCAGATGGTGGGGGGAGTAACTATGCT.

This clone was found a few times. Mouse gene names apply. Read data end 4 residues before the CDR3 end; the end is taken from the germline J gene. The V gene is TRBV19, the J gene TRBJ2-7; D is ambiguous. The CDR3 sequence is 13 residues long. Germline V CDR1 and CDR2: FNHDT, SITEND (reference sequence). CDR3 bases read: TGTGCCAGCAGTATAAACTTTTTTTAT. Its protein product is CASSINFFY. The whole CDR3 sequence reads CASSINFFYEQYF.

The table lists this clone with a few counts. The gene names given are mouse names. The read ends 4 residues before the CDR3 terminus; that terminus is restored from the germline J gene. This specimen includes other DNA sequences encoding the same CDR3. The V gene is TRBV13-2, the J gene TRBJ2-3; weak D call: TRBD1 (5 bases). In germline, CDR1 is NNHNN, CDR2 SYGAGS (reference sequence). The germline V and J ends were trimmed by 5 bases and 0 bases, with 10 bases remaining between them. This CDR3 comprises 14 residues. The DNA read from the CDR3 is TGTGCCAGCGGCGACAGAACTAGTGCAGAA. It codes for CASGDRTSAE. The entire CDR3 is CASGDRTSAETLYF.

This clone was counted at least ten times. Germline and genes here are mouse. Read coverage stops 4 residues before the CDR3 terminus; the germline J gene supplies the remainder. The V call is TRBV13-1, the J call TRBJ2-2, with TRBD1 as a possible D gene (6 bases). The V and J ends lost 7 bases and 2 bases respectively, with 9 bases between them. CDR1 and CDR2 (germline): NSHNY, SYGAGN. The CDR3 spans 13 residues. CDR3 loop: CASATGNTGQLYF. The part of the CDR3 DNA that was read is TGTGCCAGCGCAACAGGGAACACCGGG.

Of note for this clone: The genes are named according to mouse. Sequencing ends 3 residues short of the CDR3 end; the germline J gene provides the rest. This sequence joins TRBV5 and TRBJ1-6, with 9 positions matching TRBD1. TRBJ1-6 is labeled an ORF, and its function is uncertain. The V gene end was trimmed by 0 bases and the J gene end by 2 bases; junction bases not matched to a gene: 2. The CDR3 is 17 amino acids. Germline V gives CDR1 LGHNA, CDR2 YNLKQL (reference sequence). The CDR3 here is CASSQDGTGTYNSPLYF. The sequenced part of the CDR3 DNA is TGTGCCAGCAGCCAAGATGGGACAGGGACCTATAATTCGCCC.

A note on this clone: Mouse gene names and germline throughout. The read ends 4 residues before the CDR3 terminus; that terminus is restored from the germline J gene. V gene TRBV19 combines with J gene TRBJ2-3, with 9 nucleotides matching TRBD2. The CDR3 is 16 residues long. Germline V gene data show CDR1 as FNHDT and CDR2 as SITEND (reference sequence). V shed 5 bases, J shed 0 bases, and the junction held 7 bases outside the gene matches. The DNA read from the CDR3 is TGTGCCAGCAGCTCCGGGACTGGGTATAGTGCAGAA. Translation: CASSSGTGYSAE. In full, the CDR3 reads CASSSGTGYSAETLYF.

This clone was detected a few times. Gene names and germline match the mouse. The CDR3 goes on 4 residues after the read ends, and that part is filled in from the germline J gene. The J gene is TRBJ2-1, the V gene TRBV13-2, with D possibly being TRBD2 (7 bases). Germline assignment: CDR1 NNHNN and CDR2 SYGAGS (reference sequence). With 4 bases removed from V and 5 bases from J, the gap between germline ends came to 13 bases. The CDR3 is 14 residues long. CDR3 region: CASGLGGLDAEQFF. The sequenced part of the CDR3 DNA is TGTGCCAGCGGTCTAGGGGGGCTGGATGCT.

About this clone itself: The genes are named according to mouse. The CDR3 goes on 4 residues after the read ends, and that part is filled in from the germline J gene. The chain carries TRBV31 and TRBJ2-1; 10 positions match TRBD2. CDR1 and CDR2 from the germline V gene are GKSSPN and SITVG. This CDR3 is built from 15 residues. Unmatched junction bases numbered 6, after V lost 3 bases and J lost 4 bases. CDR3 DNA, as far as it was read: TGTGCCTGGAGCCTAAGGGGACTGGGGTATGCT. Translation: CAWSLRGLGYA. The entire CDR3 sequence reads CAWSLRGLGYAEQFF.

This clone was recorded a few times. Gene names are the mouse ones. The read gets to within 4 residues of the CDR3 end, and the germline J gene fills in the rest. The rearrangement uses TRBV13-2 and TRBJ2-1, with 7 positions matching TRBD1. The CDR3 is 15 residues long. Unmatched junction bases numbered 2, after V lost 1 base and J lost 1 base. CDR1 is NNHNN and CDR2 is SYGAGS in the germline V gene (reference sequence). The part of the CDR3 DNA that was read is TGTGCCAGCGGTGATCGGGACAGAAACTATGCT. Protein sequence: CASGDRDRNYA. In full, the CDR3 reads CASGDRDRNYAEQFF.

Remarks on this clone: Gene names denote mouse genes. The read finishes 4 residues shy of the CDR3 end, and the germline J gene is used to complete it. This sample includes further DNA sequences coding for the same CDR3. V and J are TRBV1 and TRBJ1-1, with TRBD1 as a possible D gene (5 bases). The CDR3 has 11 residues. CDR1 and CDR2 (germline): NSQYPW, LRSPGD (reference sequence). The CDR3 region is CTCSAQGEVFF. CDR3 bases read: TGCACCTGCAGTGCACAGGGA.

This clone was counted a few times. Gene names and germline refer to mouse. The read gets to within 3 residues of the CDR3 end, and the germline J gene fills in the rest. The same CDR3 can be traced to other DNA sequences in this sample. The chain joins TRBV31 to TRBJ1-6, with unresolved D. TRBJ1-6 is recorded as an ORF, its role being uncertain. The CDR3 runs to 15 residues. V lost 1 base and J 0 bases, leaving 7 bases between the germline ends. The germline gives CDR1 GKSSPN, CDR2 SITVG. The CDR3 DNA, read in part, is TGTGCCTGGAGTCCGACAAATTCCTATAATTCGCCC. Protein: CAWSPTNSYNSP. The complete CDR3 protein is CAWSPTNSYNSPLYF.

This clone was seen ten or more times. Gene names denote mouse genes. The CDR3 extends 4 residues past the end of the read, so its final part is completed from the germline J gene. The same CDR3 also results from other DNA sequences found in this sample. The chain recombines TRBV1 with TRBJ2-5, with 7 nucleotides matching TRBD1. CDR1 and CDR2 (germline): NSQYPW, LRSPGD (reference sequence). The CDR3 spans 15 residues. The CDR3 loop reads CTCSADLRGRDTQYF. CDR3 bases read: TGCACCTGCAGTGCAGATCTCAGGGGGAGAGAC.

On this clone itself: Germline and genes: mouse. The DNA ends 4 residues before the CDR3 does, and the rest of the CDR3 is filled in from the germline J gene. The chain carries TRBV13-3 and TRBJ1-1; the D is unclear. The CDR3 covers 10 residues. V was clipped by 9 bases and J by 1 base, with 4 bases between them. Germline CDR1 and CDR2: NNHDY and SYVADS. The CDR3 DNA, read in part, is TGTGCCACCAAAAACACA. This codes for CATKNT. From start to end, the CDR3 is CATKNTEVFF.

In the case of this clone: Each gene name is a mouse one. From the germline J gene comes the end of the CDR3, since the read stops 4 residues before it. The J gene is TRBJ2-7, the V gene TRBV1; TRBD2 agrees at 9 bases. The CDR3 is made up of 16 amino acids. The germline CDR1 and CDR2 sequences are NSQYPW and LRSPGD (reference sequence). The CDR3: CTCSADGLGGRHEQYF. The covered CDR3 bases are TGCACCTGCAGTGCAGATGGATTGGGGGGGCGCCAT.

This clone appeared a few times. These gene names are mouse names. Incomplete CDR3 DNA: TGCACCTGCAGTTCCCGACTGGGGCCAAACACCGGG. Translation: CTCSSRLGPNTG. The full-length CDR3 reads as CTCSSRLGPNTGQLYF. The chain uses TRBV1 and TRBJ2-2; TRBD2 aligns across 8 bases. The CDR3 is cut off 4 residues early in the read; its end comes from the germline J gene. The junction had 5 bases not matched to a gene; V was cut back by 5 bases and J by 0 bases. Germline CDR1 NSQYPW, CDR2 LRSPGD (reference sequence). This CDR3 is 16 amino acids long.

This clone appeared many times. The gene symbols are mouse symbols. The CDR3 end lies 4 residues beyond the end of the read and is filled in from the germline J gene. This sequence joins TRBV17 and TRBJ2-7, with 7 nucleotides matching TRBD1. CDR1 is MNHDT, CDR2 YYDKIL, per germline. The CDR3 covers 13 residues. V dropped 3 bases and J dropped 3; count of bases not matched to a gene: 2. CDR3 residues: CASSSWDSYEQYF. The CDR3 bases that were read are TGTGCTAGCAGTAGTTGGGACAGCTAT.

As regards this clone: The gene names here belong to mouse. The CDR3 extends 4 residues past the end of the read, so its final part is completed from the germline J gene. The J gene is TRBJ2-1, the V gene TRBV13-1, with 10 bases fitting TRBD2. The CDR3 is 14 residues long. V was pared by 2 bases and J by 5 bases, with 1 base of the junction left unmatched. The V gene's germline CDR1 is NSHNY and CDR2 SYGAGN. The CDR3 sequence: CASSDDWGDAEQFF. The DNA read from the CDR3 is TGTGCCAGCAGTGACGACTGGGGGGATGCT.

There are a few counts of this clone. Gene names refer to mouse genes. The CDR3 here is CASSRFPGLLSYEQYF. Incomplete CDR3 DNA: TGTGCTAGCAGTAGATTCCCCGGACTTCTCTCCTAT. This sequence joins TRBV17 and TRBJ2-7; D is possibly TRBD2 (5 bases). The read terminates 4 residues before the CDR3 end, so the remaining end is supplied by the germline J gene. Germline assignment: CDR1 MNHDT and CDR2 YYDKIL. The CDR3 loop spans 16 amino acids. Trimming cost V 2 bases and J 0 bases, with 14 bases left between them.

A note on this clone: Gene names are the mouse ones. The read ends 4 residues shy of where the CDR3 ends; the end is completed using the germline J gene. The J gene is TRBJ2-5, the V gene TRBV13-1; 10 nucleotides match TRBD2. J gave up 1 base and V 5 bases, and 4 bases lay outside the gene matches. This CDR3 comprises 15 residues. Per the germline V gene, CDR1 is NSHNY and CDR2 is SYGAGN. CDR3 loop: CASSSGTGDQDTQYF. The sequenced CDR3 bases are TGTGCCAGCAGCTCCGGGACTGGGGACCAAGAC.

The table lists this clone with a few counts. The gene names here belong to mouse. The missing CDR3 end, 4 residues past where the read stops, is filled in from the germline J gene. The chain combines TRBV19 with TRBJ2-7; D not certain. V gave up 1 base and J gave up 2 bases, with 10 bases separating them. CDR1 is FNHDT and CDR2 is SITEND in the germline V gene (reference sequence). CDR3 length equals 14 residues. Incomplete CDR3 DNA: TGTGCCAGCAGTATAAACACAAAAACCTAT. Residues: CASSINTKTY. The full CDR3 reads CASSINTKTYEQYF.

Concerning this clone itself: Gene and germline names: mouse. The read terminates 4 residues ahead of where the CDR3 ends, so the germline J gene completes it. V usage is TRBV13-3 and J usage is TRBJ2-1; the D gene is possibly TRBD1 (6 bases). The V end lost 2 bases, the J end lost 2 bases, and 8 bases lay between the germline ends. The CDR3 totals 14 residues. Per the germline V gene, CDR1 is NNHDY and CDR2 is SYVADS. CDR3 amino acids: CASSDRGYYAEQFF. Partial CDR3 DNA: TGTGCCAGCAGTGACAGGGGATACTATGCT.

A note on this clone: Gene labels here are mouse ones. The read gets to within 4 residues of the CDR3 end, and the germline J gene fills in the rest. V usage is TRBV1 and J usage is TRBJ2-5, with TRBD2 matching 11 bases. CDR1 is NSQYPW and CDR2 is LRSPGD in the germline V gene (reference sequence). The CDR3 contains 14 residues. CDR3 DNA (partial): TGCACCTGCAGCACGGGACTGGGGGAAGAC. Translation: CTCSTGLGED. In full, the CDR3 reads CTCSTGLGEDTQYF.